The 17 T cell receptor beta chains below come from one sample, sequenced in a study of T cells in Graves' hyperthyroidism and ophthalmopathy (dated by TCRdb to about 2019). The method behind the library was multiplex PCR. For sequencing, an Illumina HiSeq 2000 was employed. Amplification of TCR beta CDR3 regions was carried out from RNA transcripts. For the first round of RT-PCR on the TCR CDR3, the HTBI primer set was used together with the Qiagen OneStep RT-PCR kit. In-frame beta chains were kept once TCRdb had trimmed the public reads at Q25 with fastp and called clones with MiXCR. Here each entry gathers all rows of one CDR3 protein and keeps the most common genes and DNA. In all, the sample holds 40,000 to 60,000 distinct CDR3 sequences, and 48% of those were seen once. The ten top clones hold roughly a tenth of the sample. The source material was blood. Receptor source: a woman in her fifties or sixties with Graves' ophthalmopathy.

V is TRBV2 and J is TRBJ2-7; 13 nucleotides align to TRBD2. The CDR3 length is 14 residues. Germline assignment: CDR1 SNHLY and CDR2 FYNNEI. Unmatched junction bases numbered 4, after V lost 6 bases and J lost 5 bases. Here the CDR3 reads CASRGLAGLDEQYF. CDR3 bases: TGTGCCAGCAGGGGACTAGCGGGGTTGGACGAGCAGTACTTC.

Worth noting for this clonotype: A much larger clone lies one base from this, so it may be a read error. No conserved phenylalanine or tryptophan ends this CDR3, so it is likely a read error. CDR3 amino acids: CASSSGLAGGLQETQYC. The CDR3 bases are TGTGCCAGCAGCTCCGGACTAGCGGGAGGCCTCCAAGAGACCCAGTACTGC. The genes are TRBV11-3 and TRBJ2-5; 14 bases fit TRBD2. The CDR3 consists of 17 residues. CDR1 is SGHNT, CDR2 YENEEA, per germline. The trim removed 4 bases at V and 1 base at J, leaving 5 bases unmatched.

Worth noting for this clonotype: This clone may be a read error of a much larger clone one base away. The chain uses TRBV6-4 and TRBJ2-1, with 9 bases aligning to TRBD2. Looked up from germline, CDR1 is MRHNA and CDR2 is SNTAGT. The CDR3 runs 16 residues. The CDR3 loop reads CARSDRRAGGPNEQFF. The CDR3 coding sequence is TGTGCCCGCAGTGACCGGAGGGCGGGAGGGCCCAATGAGCAGTTCTTC.

The chain carries TRBV9 and TRBJ2-5; the match to TRBD1 covers 12 bases. V shed 3 bases, J shed 5 bases, and the junction held 5 bases outside the gene matches. This CDR3 comprises 15 residues. CDR1 is SGDLS and CDR2 is YYNGEE in the germline V gene. The CDR3 region has the DNA TGTGCCAGCAGCGGCGGGACAGGGGGCTTTGAGACCCAGTACTTC. Encoded protein: CASSGGTGGFETQYF.

The rearrangement links TRBV7-8 to TRBJ2-1; TRBD2 might be the D (6 bases). V was pared by 8 bases and J by 9 bases, with 20 bases between. Looked up from germline, CDR1 is SGHVS and CDR2 is FQNEAQ. The CDR3 is 14 amino acids. CDR3 in amino acids: CASSSLGLDAEQFF. For the CDR3, the DNA is TGTGCCAGCTCGTCCCTGGGACTGGATGCTGAGCAGTTCTTC.

This clonotype was recorded once. A read error may produce the germline difference seen at one junction end. This sequence joins TRBV20-1 and TRBJ1-1; tentatively, D is TRBD1 (6 bases). The CDR3 loop spans 14 amino acids. The germline gives CDR1 DFQATT, CDR2 SNEGSKA (reference sequence). The chain's CDR3 is CSARMGGHNTEACF. CDR3 coding DNA: TGCAGTGCGAGAATGGGGGGCCACAACACTGAAGCTTGCTTT.

In its sample, this clonotype was seen once. Sequence at one end of the junction differs from germline and may be a read error. The chain employs TRBV20-1 and TRBJ1-1, with a possible D match to TRBD1 (6 bases). Germline V gives CDR1 DFQATT, CDR2 SNEGSKA (reference sequence). The CDR3 runs to 13 residues. In nucleotides, the CDR3 is TGCAGTGTTAGCCAGGGGCCGAACACGGAAGCTTTCTTT. It translates to CSVSQGPNTEAFF.

In the case of this clonotype: Germline is not matched at one junction end, which may reflect a read error. The chain uses TRBV20-1 and TRBJ1-1, with D perhaps matching TRBD1 (5 bases). The CDR3 length is 14 residues. In germline, CDR1 is DFQATT, CDR2 SNEGSKA (reference sequence). The CDR3 DNA follows: TGCGGTGCTAGGGATGGGGGTTTCGGTACTGAAGCTTTCTTT. Translating it yields CGARDGGFGTEAFF.

This clonotype was detected ten times or more. This chain links TRBV14 with TRBJ2-1, with 7 bases aligning to TRBD2. From germline, CDR1 is SGHDN and CDR2 FVKESK. Trimming at V came to 4 bases and at J to 6 bases, leaving 9 bases not matched to a gene. CDR3 size: 15 residues. In DNA form, the CDR3 reads TGTGCCAGCAGCCCTGGCGGGAGATTATTCAATGAGCAGTTCTTC. Residues: CASSPGGRLFNEQFF.

This clonotype was observed a single time. V usage is TRBV7-8 and J usage is TRBJ2-3, with TRBD1 as a possible D gene (6 bases). V was shortened by 0 bases and J by 2 bases, with 12 bases between the two germline ends. From germline, CDR1 is SGHVS and CDR2 FQNEAQ. This CDR3 is 16 amino acids long. CDR3 in DNA: TGTGCCAGCAGCTTAGCGGTGAGGGGGAACACAGATACGCAGTATTTT. This codes for CASSLAVRGNTDTQYF.

This clonotype has a count of ten or more. This may be a read error: a much more frequent sequence differs by one nucleotide. The rearrangement uses TRBV24-1 and TRBJ2-3, with D possibly being TRBD1 (6 bases). The CDR3 spans 15 residues. Germline CDR1 KGHDR, CDR2 SFDVKD. V was cut by 5 bases and J by 3 bases, with 14 bases left in between. CDR3 loop: CATSVMTQGTDTQYF. In DNA, the CDR3 is TGTGCCACCAGTGTTATGACTCAGGGGACAGATACGCAGTATTTT.

There are many counts of this clonotype. The V gene is TRBV11-2, the J gene TRBJ2-7; TRBD2 matches at 11 bases. Trimming cost V 5 bases and J 2 bases; bases outside gene matches: 8. Germline V lookup: CDR1 SGHAT, CDR2 FQNNGV. The CDR3 is made up of 16 amino acids. As DNA, the CDR3 is TGTGCCAGCAGCAAAAGTTCTAGCGGGAGGACCTACGAGCAGTACTTC. Translation gives CASSKSSSGRTYEQYF.

J is TRBJ2-7 and V is TRBV7-9, with 8 nucleotides matching TRBD2. The V and J ends lost 5 bases and 6 bases, in that order; junction bases with no gene match: 12. The length of the CDR3 is 15 residues. The germline V gene encodes CDR1 SEHNR and CDR2 FQNEAQ (reference sequence). The chain's CDR3 is CASSAGGGQYGEQYF. The CDR3, as DNA: TGTGCCAGCAGCGCGGGGGGCGGTCAATATGGCGAGCAGTACTTC. The entire variable domain, with the rest obtained from reference TRBV7-9 and TRBJ2-7, is as follows: DTGVSQNPRHKITKRGQNVTFRCDPISEHNRLYWYRQTLGQGPEFLTYFQNEAQLEKSRLLSDRFSAERPKGSFSTLEIQRTEQGDSAMYLCASSAGGGQYGEQYFGPGTRLTVT.

This clonotype was recorded at least ten times. The V gene is TRBV2, the J gene TRBJ2-3; TRBD2 matches 9 bases. Looked up from germline, CDR1 is SNHLY and CDR2 is FYNNEI. V was pared by 3 bases and J by 6 bases, with 4 bases of the junction left unmatched. The CDR3 spans 14 residues. The CDR3 is CASSDVAGVDTQYF. CDR3 bases: TGTGCCAGCAGTGACGTAGCGGGAGTCGATACGCAGTATTTT.

J is TRBJ1-1 and V is TRBV7-3, with TRBD1 matching 9 bases. The junction had 2 bases not matched to a gene; V was cut back by 5 bases and J by 4 bases. This CDR3 has 13 amino acids. The germline CDR1 and CDR2 sequences are SGHTA and FQGTGA. Written as DNA, the CDR3 is TGTGCCAGCAGCGGGACAGGGAGCACTGAAGCTTTCTTT. This gives the protein CASSGTGSTEAFF. Combining the CDR3 with reference TRBV7-3 and TRBJ1-1 gives the whole variable domain GAGVSQTPSNKVTEKGKYVELRCDPISGHTALYWYRQSLGQGPEFLIYFQGTGAADDSGLPNDRFFAVRPEGSVSTLKIQRTERGDSAVYLCASSGTGSTEAFFGQGTRLTVV.

This clonotype is labeled as medium-sized. The chain couples TRBV24-1 to TRBJ1-2, with D perhaps matching TRBD1 (6 bases). Trimming stripped 1 base from V and 1 base from J, with 9 bases between. Germline V gene data show CDR1 as KGHDR and CDR2 as SFDVKD. The CDR3 has 15 residues. The DNA of the CDR3 is TGTGCCACCAGTGATTTCACCAGGGGTAACTATGGCTACACCTTC. This codes for CATSDFTRGNYGYTF.

J is TRBJ2-3 and V is TRBV7-9; 9 bases are a match to TRBD1. V shed 8 bases, J shed 5 bases, and the junction held 8 bases outside the gene matches. This CDR3 region has 14 residues. Germline V CDR1 and CDR2: SEHNR, FQNEAQ (reference sequence). CDR3 in amino acids: CASSPRTGEDTQYF. The CDR3 DNA is TGTGCCAGCTCACCGAGGACAGGGGAAGATACGCAGTATTTT.